The 20 T cell receptor beta chains below come from one sample, sequenced in a study of vaccination effects on CD4 cells after COVID-19. Antigen-specific CD4+ T cells were first expanded with viral peptide pools by the ViraFEST assay and only then sequenced. A roughly 10-day culture period preceded the isolation of CD4+ T cells. This person caught SARS-CoV-2 sometime from March to December 2020, and PCR testing confirmed the infection. These receptors are not linked to any known antigen. Data came from immunoSEQ multiplex PCR; TCRdb stores just in-frame clones and leaves some out. The sample consists of over 20,000 clones, roughly 74% of them appearing once. Source: CD4+ T cells from PBMCs cultured with a peptide pool, taken before COVID-19 vaccination. The receptors come from a human donor who had a prior SARS-CoV-2 infection.

This clone was detected once. The chain uses TRBV6-2 or TRBV6-3 and TRBJ1-1; possible D gene TRBD1, 6 bases. This CDR3 contains 16 residues. Trimming cost V 2 bases and J 2 bases, with 15 bases left between them. Germline CDR1 MNHEY, CDR2 SVGEGT. The CDR3 region has the DNA TGTGCCAGCAGTTACGACCCGGGACAACCTAACACTGAAGCTTTCTTT. Encoded protein: CASSYDPGQPNTEAFF.

The chain links TRBV5-4 to TRBJ1-2; 8 nucleotides agree with TRBD1. The V gene's germline CDR1 is SGHNT and CDR2 YYREEE (reference sequence). With V trimmed by 4 bases and J by 2 bases, 7 bases remained unmatched. The CDR3 length is 15 residues. CDR3 bases: TGTGCCAGCAGCGTCACGACAGGGGTCAACTATGGCTACACCTTC. Translating gives CASSVTTGVNYGYTF.

The chain has TRBV12-5 and TRBJ2-2; D not certain. The V end lost 4 bases, the J end lost 0 bases, and 12 bases lay between the germline ends. This CDR3 has 16 amino acids. Per germline, CDR1 LGHNT and CDR2 FRNRAP. The CDR3 loop reads CASGSPDKTNTGELFF. In DNA form, the CDR3 reads TGTGCTAGTGGTTCCCCAGACAAAACGAACACCGGGGAGCTGTTTTTT.

J is TRBJ2-7 and V is TRBV14; 7 bases are shared with TRBD1. After removal of 5 bases from V and 1 base from J, the junction contained 5 bases not matched to a gene. CDR1 and CDR2 from the germline V gene are SGHDN and FVKESK. This CDR3 is 14 amino acids long. CDR3 sequence (DNA): TGTGCCAGCAGCAGAATACAGGGGTCCTACGAGCAGTACTTC. Protein: CASSRIQGSYEQYF.

CDR3 DNA: TGCGCCAGCAGCTTGGGTTTGGGGGCCGGGGAGCTGTTTTTT. As protein: CASSLGLGAGELFF. V gene TRBV5-1 combines with J gene TRBJ2-2, with D perhaps given as TRBD1 or TRBD2 (5 bases each). The V end was cut by 0 bases, the J end by 6 bases, with 9 bases between. The CDR3 loop spans 14 amino acids. Germline CDR1 is SGHRS and CDR2 is YFSETQ. Together with reference TRBV5-1 and TRBJ2-2, the CDR3 gives the full variable domain: KAGVTQTPRYLIKTRGQQVTLSCSPISGHRSVSWYQQTPGQGLQFLFEYFSETQRNKGNFPGRFSGRQFSNSRSEMNVSTLELGDSALYLCASSLGLGAGELFFGEGSRLTVL.

The chain is built from TRBV5-6 and TRBJ1-6; perhaps TRBD1 as D (6 bases). CDR1 is SGHDT, CDR2 YYEEEE, per germline. The CDR3 consists of 15 residues. V shed 2 bases and J shed 8 bases, with 14 bases lying between them. CDR3 coding DNA: TGTGCCAGCAGCTTATACCAGGGGAAGGATTCACCCCTCCACTTT. Translating gives CASSLYQGKDSPLHF.

This sequence joins TRBV6-2 or TRBV6-3 and TRBJ2-7; D is unclear. The V and J ends lost 4 bases and 3 bases respectively, with 4 bases between them. The germline CDR1 and CDR2 sequences are MNHEY and SVGEGT. This CDR3 contains 11 residues. CDR3 coding DNA: TGTGCCAGCAGTTCCTACTACGAGCAGTACTTC. Translated, it gives CASSSYYEQYF.

The rearrangement links TRBV11-2 to TRBJ2-7, with a tentative D call TRBD1 (5 bases). Germline V gene sequence: CDR1 SGHAT, CDR2 FQNNGV. V lost 1 base, J lost 1 base, and 8 bases lay in between. The CDR3 has 14 residues. In DNA, the CDR3 is TGTGCCAGCAGCTTAGTTAGGGGATCCTACGAGCAGTACTTC. Translated, it gives CASSLVRGSYEQYF.

The V call is TRBV18, the J call TRBJ1-4; a weak D match, TRBD1 (5 bases). Trimming took off 2 bases at V and 3 bases at J, with 7 bases between the two ends. The CDR3 sequence is 14 residues long. Germline CDR1 KGHSH, CDR2 LQKENI. The CDR3 loop is CASSPGGANEKLFF. As DNA, the CDR3 is TGTGCCAGCTCACCAGGGGGAGCTAATGAAAAACTGTTTTTT.

V and J are TRBV2 and TRBJ2-5, with 11 bases identical to TRBD2. Germline CDR1 is SNHLY and CDR2 is FYNNEI. V gave up 6 bases and J gave up 4 bases; unmatched junction bases: 10. This CDR3 spans 16 amino acids. CDR3 DNA: TGTGCCAGCAGCGACCGTAGCGGGAGGGCAACAGAGACCCAGTACTTC. Its translation: CASSDRSGRATETQYF.

The rearrangement uses TRBV7-2 and TRBJ1-2; D remains ambiguous. The V end was cut by 3 bases, the J end by 8 bases, with 13 bases between. The CDR3 contains 13 residues. Germline CDR1 is SGHTA and CDR2 is FQGNSA. The CDR3 DNA reads as TGTGCCAGCAGCTTCGGGCTCCGAGGCGGCTACACCTTC. It yields the protein CASSFGLRGGYTF. Using reference TRBV7-2 and TRBJ1-2 for the parts outside the CDR3, the full variable domain is GAGVSQSPSNKVTEKGKDVELRCDPISGHTALYWYRQSLGQGLEFLIYFQGNSAPDKSGLPSDRFSAERTGGSVSTLTIQRTQQEDSAVYLCASSFGLRGGYTFGSGTRLTVV.

This chain uses TRBV12-5 with TRBJ2-1; 9 positions match TRBD2. This CDR3 contains 16 residues. The V gene end was trimmed by 5 bases and the J gene end by 4 bases; junction bases not matched to a gene: 9. Germline V lookup: CDR1 LGHNT, CDR2 FRNRAP. Here the CDR3 DNA reads TGTGCTAGTGGTCCTGAAAGCCTAGCGGGATACAATGAGCAGTTCTTC. It encodes CASGPESLAGYNEQFF.

The J gene is TRBJ2-7, the V gene TRBV21-1; the table gives TRBD2 as D, unverified against the DNA. TRBV21-1 counts as a pseudogene. This CDR3 has 18 residues. CDR3 in amino acids: CASSNGGREDTYSYEQYF. CDR3 coding DNA: TGTGCCAGCAGCAACGGGGGGCGGGAGGACACATACTCCTACGAGCAGTACTTC.

The chain combines TRBV6-2 or TRBV6-3 with TRBJ1-5; the D is unclear. Trimming took 3 bases from V and 4 from J, leaving 10 bases between them. The CDR3 runs to 14 residues. Germline-derived CDR1 and CDR2 are MNHEY and SVGEGT. This CDR3 is CASSYFRDNQPQHF. The CDR3 coding sequence is TGTGCCAGCAGTTATTTCAGAGATAATCAGCCCCAGCATTTT.

V and J are TRBV5-4 and TRBJ2-1; D is perhaps TRBD2 (6 bases). This CDR3 region has 15 residues. Germline V gene data show CDR1 as SGHNT and CDR2 as YYREEE (reference sequence). The ends were cut back, 4 bases at V and 2 bases at J, with 13 bases in the middle. CDR3 nucleotides: TGTGCCAGCAGCCAAGCGGGCGTGACCTACAATGAGCAGTTCTTC. Its protein product is CASSQAGVTYNEQFF.

The chain couples TRBV7-8 to TRBJ1-6; a possible D gene is TRBD1 (6 bases). Trimming pared 6 bases from V and 6 bases from J, leaving 18 bases between. This CDR3 is 16 amino acids long. Germline loops: CDR1 SGHVS, CDR2 FQNEAQ. CDR3 loop: CASSSKQGMGNSPLHF. CDR3 bases: TGTGCCAGCAGTTCGAAACAGGGAATGGGTAATTCACCCCTCCACTTT. Supplemented by reference TRBV7-8 and TRBJ1-6, the full variable domain reads GAGVSQSPRYKVAKRGQDVALRCDPISGHVSLFWYQQALGQGPEFLTYFQNEAQLDKSGLPSDRFFAERPEGSVSTLKIQRTQQEDSAVYLCASSSKQGMGNSPLHFGNGTRLTVT.

The chain uses TRBV13 and TRBJ2-3; 8 positions match TRBD1. This CDR3 has 15 residues. Trimming took 3 bases from V and 5 from J; bases not matched to a gene: 7. Germline V lookup: CDR1 PRHDT, CDR2 FYEKMQ (reference sequence). DNA for the CDR3: TGTGCCAGCAGCTTGGGCAGGGGGCAGGGAGATACGCAGTATTTT. It specifies CASSLGRGQGDTQYF.

The chain carries TRBV7-9 and TRBJ1-2, with D possibly TRBD1 on 6 matching bases. The germline gives CDR1 SEHNR, CDR2 FQNEAQ (reference sequence). Trimming shortened V by 7 bases and J by 4 bases, and 19 bases separated the two germline ends. This CDR3 is 15 amino acids long. The CDR3 DNA reads TGTGCCAGCATCTATACGGAACAGGGATCCTATGGCTACACCTTC. Translated: CASIYTEQGSYGYTF.

CDR3 in DNA: TGTGCCACCAGTGCCTCGGGACAGGGCCGTTATGAGCAGTTCTTC. This sequence encodes CATSASGQGRYEQFF. This sequence joins TRBV24-1 and TRBJ2-1, with 9 bases matching TRBD1. CDR3 length: 15 residues. Germline V gives CDR1 KGHDR, CDR2 SFDVKD. J lost 8 bases, V lost 5 bases, and 9 bases had no gene match.

The rearrangement links TRBV11-3 to TRBJ1-2; D ambiguous. V was shortened by 5 bases and J by 1 base, with 8 bases between the two germline ends. The CDR3 is made up of 13 amino acids. The germline gives CDR1 SGHNT, CDR2 YENEEA. The CDR3 spells CASSATRNYGYTF. The CDR3 DNA is TGTGCCAGCAGCGCGACACGTAACTATGGCTACACCTTC.